This T cell receptor beta chain was observed in a study of patients and donors after allogeneic stem cell transplantation. V gave up 8 bases and J gave up 2 bases; unmatched junction bases: 3. The CDR3 consists of 13 residues. MiXCR, applied by TCRdb to the RT-PCR reads, yields one record per CDR3 protein. The sample holds around 150,000 distinct CDR3 sequences, 30% to 45% seen once. The genes are TRBV12-3 or TRBV12-4 and TRBJ1-3; 7 bases align to TRBD1. The receptor was isolated from a human donor who was either an allogeneic HSCT recipient or a stem cell or donor lymphocyte infusion donor (not recorded which). It is not recorded whose cells these are; they may come from a transplant donor. The source material was blood, either unsorted or a sorted T cell fraction (not recorded which). The DNA for the CDR3 is TGTGCCAGCGGAGGACAGGCTGGAAACACCATATATTTT. Its translation is CASGGQAGNTIYF.